Shown below are 4 T cell receptor beta chains from a single sample sequenced in a study of blood T cell repertoires in COVID-19. Profiled with immunoSEQ multiplex PCR; TCRdb holds only in-frame clones, not every one. The sample consists of about 100,000 clones, less than 90% of them appearing once. Sequenced: peripheral blood. The receptors shown here come from a man in his 70s with active or convalescent COVID-19.

The chain is built from TRBV29-1 and TRBJ2-3; tentative D call: TRBD1 (5 bases). CDR1 is SQVTM, CDR2 ANQGSEA, per germline. Trimming removed 3 bases from V and 3 bases from J, with 10 bases in between. There are 13 residues in the CDR3. Here the CDR3 DNA reads TGCAGCGTTGATAATAGGGGAACAGATACGCAGTATTTT. Protein: CSVDNRGTDTQYF.

J is TRBJ1-2 and V is TRBV5-1, with D perhaps matching TRBD1 (5 bases). The CDR3 has 16 amino acids. Germline V gives CDR1 SGHRS, CDR2 YFSETQ. Trimming removed 0 bases from V and 1 base from J, with 13 bases in between. CDR3 region: CASSLEWGEGNYGYTF. In DNA, the CDR3 is TGCGCCAGCAGCTTGGAGTGGGGGGAAGGTAACTATGGCTACACCTTC. Drawing the rest from reference TRBV5-1 and TRBJ1-2, the complete variable domain is KAGVTQTPRYLIKTRGQQVTLSCSPISGHRSVSWYQQTPGQGLQFLFEYFSETQRNKGNFPGRFSGRQFSNSRSEMNVSTLELGDSALYLCASSLEWGEGNYGYTFGSGTRLTVV.

The chain has TRBV15 and TRBJ1-2, with D hard to call. The CDR3 length is 13 residues. The V end lost 0 bases, the J end lost 5 bases, and 7 bases lay between the germline ends. Germline V CDR1 and CDR2: LNHNV, YYDKDF (reference sequence). As DNA, the CDR3 is TGTGCCACCAGCAGAGATCGTCAGTATGGCTACACCTTC. This encodes CATSRDRQYGYTF.

This clone showed up just once. CDR3 sequence reads: CASSQTGEGEKLFF. The CDR3 nucleotides read TGTGCCAGCAGCCAGACAGGGGAGGGCGAAAAACTGTTTTTT. The rearrangement joins TRBV7-9 to TRBJ1-4; 8 positions match TRBD1. The CDR3 is 14 residues long. Germline V lookup: CDR1 SEHNR, CDR2 FQNEAQ (reference sequence). V lost 5 bases and J lost 8; bases outside the gene matches: 7. Using reference TRBV7-9 and TRBJ1-4 for the parts outside the CDR3, the full variable domain is DTGVSQNPRHKITKRGQNVTFRCDPISEHNRLYWYRQTLGQGPEFLTYFQNEAQLEKSRLLSDRFSAERPKGSFSTLEIQRTEQGDSAMYLCASSQTGEGEKLFFGSGTQLSVL.